This T cell receptor beta chain was observed in a study of blood T cell repertoires in COVID-19. Study information: Collection of acute and convalescent COVID-19 samples took place in the United States, Italy and Spain. T cells, B-cell-depleted T cells, or PBMCs supplied cDNA or gDNA.

Using immunoSEQ multiplex PCR, the repertoire was profiled, and TCRdb retains in-frame clones only, with some absent. Seen here are roughly 230,000 clones, approximately 86% observed once, and the top ten hold more than 5%. This CDR3 spans 13 amino acids. Germline CDR1 is MNHEY and CDR2 is SMNVEV (reference sequence). V shed 8 bases and J 2 bases; nucleotides not matched to a gene: 6. This clone was seen a handful of times. Other nucleotide sequences from this sample produce the same CDR3. The chain couples TRBV27 to TRBJ2-7; TRBD1 agrees at 7 bases. The source of this sequence is a human donor in a cohort sampled during active COVID-19. Specimen: peripheral blood. Written as DNA, the CDR3 is TGTGCCAGCCTAGGGGGCCTACCCTACGAGCAGTACTTC. Amino acid sequence: CASLGGLPYEQYF.